This is a list of T cell receptor beta chains from one sample in a study of shared T cell receptors in the human thymus. Produced via immunoSEQ multiplex PCR; TCRdb's table is partial and in-frame only. Of fewer than 700,000 clones listed, over 75% are singletons. In addition, the sample was reused for a study of human thymus T cells.

Sample: thymocytes. These receptors all come from a boy younger than two with a congenital heart defect. Each CDR3 is given with its conserved first and last residue. A D gene is named only where the DNA matches it firmly. Not all rows give a size; the values are once, few, many and, for expanded clones, a class.

TRBD2 | NA | TRBJ2-1 | TRBV11-3 | TGTGCCAGCAGCTTATCGGCTAGCGGGAGGGCCTACAATGAGCAGTTCTTC | CASSLSASGRAYNEQFF
NA | NA | TRBJ1-2 | TRBV4-2 | TGTGCCAGCAGCCAAGATGCCGGGGACTATGGCTACACCTTC | CASSQDAGDYGYTF
TRBD1 | NA | TRBJ2-7 | TRBV2 | TGTGCCAGCAGTGAAGGGAGGACAGGGGGCGAAGACGAGCAGTACTTC | CASSEGRTGGEDEQYF
NA | NA | TRBJ2-7 | TRBV6-5 | TGTGCCCCCGAGGGAGAGGCCTACGAGCAGTACTTC | CAPEGEAYEQYF
TRBD1 | NA | TRBJ2-1 | TRBV30 | TGTGCCTGGAAAGGACAGGGGGCTCGCGAGAACTACAATGAGCAGTTCTTC | CAWKGQGARENYNEQFF
TRBD2 | NA | TRBJ2-3 | TRBV25-1 | TGTGCCAGCAGTGAAACCAGCGGGAGGGCCGGAGATACGCAGTATTTT | CASSETSGRAGDTQYF
TRBD2 | NA | TRBJ2-4 | TRBV4-3 | TGCGCCAGCAGCCAAGCGGGACAGGGACTAGCGGGATCGGTCATTCAGTACTTC | CASSQAGQGLAGSVIQYF
TRBD2 | NA | TRBJ2-7 | TRBV7-3 | TGTGCCAGCAGCTTGGGGACTAGCGGGAGCCCAATCCACGAGCAGTACTTC | CASSLGTSGSPIHEQYF
TRBD2 | once | TRBJ2-1 | TRBV5-4 | TGTGCCAGCACCTGGGGCAGCGGGAGGGCTTGCCCCAATGAGCAGTTCTTC | CASTWGSGRACPNEQFF
TRBD1 | NA | TRBJ1-4 | TRBV19 | TGTGCCAGTAGGAATCCGGGACAGAGGAATGAAAAACTGTTTTTT | CASRNPGQRNEKLFF
NA | NA | TRBJ1-2 | TRBV19 | TGTGCCAGCGACAGCCCCGATGGCTACACCTTC | CASDSPDGYTF
TRBD1 | NA | TRBJ2-7 | TRBV6-5 | TGTGCCAGCAGTTCCGCCGGGACAGGGAGCTCCTACGAGCAGTACTTC | CASSSAGTGSSYEQYF
TRBD2 | NA | TRBJ2-1 | TRBV5-5 | TGTGCCAGCAGCCTCGGACTAGCGGGAGGGCCAGGGAATGAGCAGTTCTTC | CASSLGLAGGPGNEQFF
NA | NA | TRBJ2-1 | TRBV5-6 | TGTGCCAGCAGCTTGAGCTCGGGACAAGAGTTCTTC | CASSLSSGQEFF
NA | NA | TRBJ2-2 | TRBV18 | TGTGCCAGCTCACGACCGCACCAGAGAAGCGTGAACACCGGGGAGCTGTTTTTT | CASSRPHQRSVNTGELFF
NA | NA | TRBJ2-7 | TRBV6-5 | TGTGCCAGCAGTCATCTTGGACTACTCCTCTACGAGCAGTACTTC | CASSHLGLLLYEQYF
NA | NA | TRBJ1-5 | TRBV30 | TGTGCCTGGAGTGTACAGTCGCAGCCCCAGCATTTT | CAWSVQSQPQHF
TRBD1 | NA | TRBJ1-1 | TRBV5-1 | TGCGCCAGCAGGGAACAGGGGGCGAACACTGAAGCTTTCTTT | CASREQGANTEAFF
TRBD2 | NA | TRBJ2-3 | TRBV4-3 | TGCGCCAGCAGCCAAGGTCCCCTTGGGGCGGGGGTACAGCAGTATTTT | CASSQGPLGAGVQQYF
NA | NA | TRBJ2-3 | TRBV9 | TGTGCCAGCAGCGTAGGTGTGGGGCCTTGGGAAGATACGCAGTATTTT | CASSVGVGPWEDTQYF
TRBD1 | NA | TRBJ1-2 | TRBV2 | TGTGCCAGCAGTCTAATCCCCGACAGGGGGTATTATGGCTACACCTTC | CASSLIPDRGYYGYTF
TRBD1 | NA | TRBJ2-7 | TRBV28 | TGTGCCAGCAGTCGAAAGGGCAGGGGGCTTGCCTACGAGCAGTACTTC | CASSRKGRGLAYEQYF
NA | NA | TRBJ1-1 | TRBV23-1 | TGCGCCAGCAGTCAATACGGTTGGAACACTGAAGCTTTCTTT | CASSQYGWNTEAFF
NA | NA | TRBJ1-2 | TRBV4-3 | TGCGCCAGCAGTCACCAGGGGACCCCCTATGGCTACACCTTC | CASSHQGTPYGYTF
TRBD2 | NA | TRBJ2-1 | TRBV4-3 | TGCGCCAGCAGCCAAGAGAATGCGGGAGGGGATCACCGCAATGAGCAGTTCTTC | CASSQENAGGDHRNEQFF
NA | NA | TRBJ2-7 | TRBV9 | TGTGCCAGCAGACCTCAGGGGGAGCAGTACTTC | CASRPQGEQYF
TRBD2 | once | TRBJ2-1 | TRBV12-5 | TGTGCTAGTGGTTTGGGGGGGAAAATAGCGGGAGGTTCCTACAATGAGCAGTTCTTC | CASGLGGKIAGGSYNEQFF
TRBD2 | NA | TRBJ2-4 | TRBV7-9 | TGTGCCAGCAGCTTAGATAGGGAGCGGGAGTTAAACATTCAGTACTTC | CASSLDRERELNIQYF
NA | NA | TRBJ1-2 | TRBV6-4 | TGTGCCAGCAGTGACTCGGCCTCGTCAGGGCTTAACTATGGCTACACCTTC | CASSDSASSGLNYGYTF
TRBD1 | NA | TRBJ2-5 | TRBV11-1 | TGTGCCAGCAGCTCCCACGGACAGGGGGCGGTGGAGACCCAGTACTTC | CASSSHGQGAVETQYF
NA | once | TRBJ1-4 | TRBV21-1 | TGTGCCAGCGGCTTGGCGGGGGCCGATGAAAAACTGTTTTTT | CASGLAGADEKLFF
NA | NA | TRBJ2-7 | TRBV27 | TGTGCCCCCCGCGTCCAGGGTGGATACGAGCAGTACTTC | CAPRVQGGYEQYF
NA | NA | TRBJ1-2 | TRBV28 | TGTGCCAGCAGTTGGGGCCCAGTAGACTATGGCTACACCTTC | CASSWGPVDYGYTF
TRBD2 | NA | TRBJ2-1 | TRBV5-1 | TGCGCCAGCAGCTCCCGGACTAGAGGGGATGAGCAGTTCTTC | CASSSRTRGDEQFF
NA | NA | TRBJ2-2 | TRBV27 | TGTGCCAGCAGTTTATCGTTCGGGGGAGGCACCGGGGAGCTGTTTTTT | CASSLSFGGGTGELFF
TRBD1 | NA | TRBJ1-4 | TRBV7-9 | TGTGCCAGCAGCTCCAGGGGGTTTAACGACGAAAAACTGTTTTTT | CASSSRGFNDEKLFF
TRBD2 | NA | TRBJ2-3 | TRBV5-4 | TGTGCCAGCAGCTTGGGCACTAGCGGTAGCACAGATACGCAGTATTTT | CASSLGTSGSTDTQYF
NA | NA | TRBJ2-7 | TRBV19 | TGTGCCAGTAGTATTTCGAGGGGGACCAGCTACGAGCAGTACTTC | CASSISRGTSYEQYF
TRBD1 | few | TRBJ1-2 | TRBV2 | TGTGCCAGCACCCACCGTCGACAGGGAGGCGGCTACACCTTC | CASTHRRQGGGYTF
TRBD2 | NA | TRBJ2-5 | TRBV13 | TGTGCCAGCAGTCAGTTAAAGCGGGAGTGGGAGACCCAGTACTTC | CASSQLKREWETQYF
NA | NA | TRBJ1-3 | TRBV12-5 | TGTGCTAGTGGTTTGAATCCCCGAGCTTCAGGCTCTGGAAACACCATATATTTT | CASGLNPRASGSGNTIYF
NA | NA | TRBJ1-1 | TRBV28 | TGTGCCGGAGGGTCCCCCGACCTCGAGGGAAACACTGAAGCTTTCTTT | CAGGSPDLEGNTEAFF
TRBD2 | NA | TRBJ2-1 | TRBV15 | TGTGCCACCAGCAGACCAGCTAGCGGGAGATACAATGAGCAGTTCTTC | CATSRPASGRYNEQFF
NA | once | TRBJ2-2 | TRBV30 | TGTGCCTGGAGAACCGACAGGGAGGACGCGAACACCGGGGAGCTGTTTTTT | CAWRTDREDANTGELFF
NA | NA | TRBJ1-2 | TRBV30 | TGTGCCTGGAGTCCTGCCGAACAGGGTATTAAGCTTAACTATGGCTACACCTTC | CAWSPAEQGIKLNYGYTF
NA | NA | TRBJ1-5 | TRBV11-3 | TGTGCCAGCAGCCCTACAGGACAGTATAGCAATCAGCCCCAGCATTTT | CASSPTGQYSNQPQHF
TRBD1 | NA | TRBJ1-4 | TRBV25-1 | TGTGCCAGCAGTGAATATATGGGACAGGGTTGGGAAAAACTGTTTTTT | CASSEYMGQGWEKLFF
TRBD1 | once | TRBJ2-7 | TRBV10-1 | TGCGCCAGCAGTACCGGGACAGGGGGCTACGAGCAGTACTTC | CASSTGTGGYEQYF
TRBD1 | NA | TRBJ1-5 | TRBV6-1 | TGTGCCAGCAGTGAACCCGTCGCCCGGGACAGGGTTGGTCAGCCCCAGCATTTT | CASSEPVARDRVGQPQHF
TRBD2 | NA | TRBJ2-3 | TRBV4-3 | TGCGCCAGCAGCCAAGGGGGAGGGACTAGCGGGACAGATACGCAGTATTTT | CASSQGGGTSGTDTQYF